The text below deals with one TCR beta chain. The table lists this clonotype with many counts. Its antigen has not been determined. No per-base quality is available; no much larger clone lies one base away. The data belong to a study of regulatory T cells in long-lasting Graves disease (dated by TCRdb to about 2021). About the study as a whole: To count as having persistent Graves' disease, a patient had to have received antithyroid drug treatment for over 5 years with TSH receptor autoantibodies remaining persistently positive. This study used TCR sequencing and RNA sequencing of peripheral blood to compare persistent Graves' disease patients against newly diagnosed Graves' disease patients. The study was registered as a clinical trial and conducted in China. A total of roughly 35 samples were covered by TCR sequencing, comprising 13 persistent and roughly 20 newly diagnosed Graves' disease patients. In the clinical cohort, patients with persistent Graves' disease had used antithyroid drugs for an average of about 10.3 years.

The library was prepared using multiplex PCR. The sequencer listed for this sample is Illumina HiSeq 4000. To build TCR beta libraries, CDR3 regions were amplified by Arm-PCR using iRepertoire HTBI primers. Before sequencing, the PCR products underwent gel purification. The authors' analysis ran thus. Gene usage analysis of CDR3 amino acid clonotypes relied on the roughly 67 TRBV and 13 to 15 TRBJ segments identified across samples. Filtered high-quality paired reads were merged into contigs using COPE and FqMerger. Contigs were aligned with BLAST to IMGT TRBV, TRBD and TRBJ reference genes, and CDR3 was defined per IMGT. Highly expanded clones were defined as clonotypes with a frequency above 0.1%. Shannon entropy served as the measure of repertoire diversity, while the Gini coefficient captured V-J evenness. Clonotypes shared by more than one individual were considered public. TCRdb cleaned the public reads at Q25 with fastp, built clones with MiXCR and kept in-frame beta chains. Every distinct CDR3 protein forms one entry, paired with its most common genes and DNA. These V and J calls rely on TCRdb rather than the paper's analysis. The sample table records about 470,000 distinct CDR3 sequences; about 22% of these occur just once. Roughly 7.1% of the sample is taken by the ten largest.

Trimming leaves V shorter by 3 bases and J shorter by 0 bases, with the junction holding 9 bases beyond the gene matches. Reading the germline V gene gives CDR1 KGHDR and CDR2 SFDVKD. The CDR3 runs 17 residues from the cysteine to the phenylalanine. Of the read, only the CDR3 DNA is kept; its 51 bases are in frame from base 1. The study at large found these results: Persistent patients shared more public clonotypes among themselves (roughly 2,700) than newly diagnosed patients did (approximately 900). Preferential use of TRBV28, TRBJ1-2 and TRBJ2-5 was observed in persistent disease, whereas TRBV20-1 and TRBJ2-1 were favored in newly diagnosed disease. The small sample size was acknowledged by the authors as a limitation that may reduce accuracy. Sequencing and analysis were limited to the TCR beta chain. Compared with newly diagnosed patients, patients with persistent Graves' disease had lower TCR Shannon entropy and fewer highly expanded clones, which suggests clonal expansion. Peripheral blood alone was examined, since thyroid tissue, which constituted the primary lesion, could not be accessed.

The time point label on this specimen signifies: persistent/refractory GD, antithyroid drugs over 5 years with positive TRAb. For both TCR sequencing and RNA sequencing, RNA was extracted from PBMCs in TRIzol. The diagnosis of Graves' disease followed American Thyroid Association guidelines. Patients were recruited from an endocrinology department in Xi'an, China. Each patient gave around 9 milliliters of peripheral blood, collected in an EDTA anticoagulant tube. Ficoll Paque Plus density gradient separation was used to isolate PBMCs, and no further T cell sorting was performed. An Agilent 2100 Bioanalyzer and agarose gel were used to check RNA quality, and a NanoDrop 2000 was used to measure RNA concentration.

The TCR sequence derives from a female donor with Graves disease. Sequenced material: peripheral blood mononuclear cells (PBMCs), taken when the disease was refractory, from a patient treated with antithyroid drugs. The sequence links TRBV24-1 to TRBJ2-5, with 7 middle bases fitting TRBD1. The CDR3 protein is CATSDPRTGTYQETQYF. In nucleotide form, the sequence is TGTGCCACCAGTGATCCCCGGACAGGAACATACCAAGAGACCCAGTACTTC.